Listed here are 18 T cell receptor beta chains from one sample, sequenced in a study of T-cell memory formation after mild COVID-19. TCRdb re-derived calls from the 5' RACE reads in MiXCR, one entry per CDR3 protein. Of 280,000 or so distinct CDR3 sequences listed, under 8.5% are singletons. Sequencing used PBMCs or a T cell subset sorted from them (not recorded which). These receptors were obtained from a man younger than 30 who had mild COVID-19 (a few samples of this study predate the infection). Cell type and time point are not known.

Many counts were recorded for this clonotype. V gene TRBV5-1 combines with J gene TRBJ2-1, with 8 bases fitting TRBD1. The junction had 2 bases not matched to a gene; V was cut back by 0 bases and J by 3 bases. Germline assignment: CDR1 SGHRS and CDR2 YFSETQ. The CDR3 has 15 residues. The CDR3 is CASSLGQGIYNEQFF. CDR3 in DNA: TGCGCCAGCAGCTTGGGACAGGGGATCTACAATGAGCAGTTCTTC.

At least ten counts were recorded for this clonotype. The chain carries TRBV11-2 and TRBJ2-7; D is undetermined. The CDR3 covers 13 residues. Germline values: CDR1 SGHAT, CDR2 FQNNGV. V lost 1 base and J lost 6, with 10 bases in between. The CDR3 reads CASSLGAPREQYV. CDR3 bases: TGTGCCAGCAGCTTAGGGGCACCACGCGAGCAGTACGTC.

The gene calls are TRBV12-3 or TRBV12-4 and TRBJ2-7; TRBD1 matches at 9 bases. The ends lost 1 base at V and 0 bases at J; junction bases unmatched: 10. CDR3 length: 18 residues. CDR3 protein: CASSLVRDRALSSYEQYF. CDR3 nucleotides: TGTGCCAGCAGTTTAGTTAGGGACAGGGCCCTAAGCTCCTACGAGCAGTACTTC.

The rearrangement links TRBV3-1 to TRBJ2-5; TRBD2 might be the D (6 bases). V lost 6 bases to trimming and J lost 5 bases, with 13 bases between them. This CDR3 spans 13 amino acids. Germline V gene sequence: CDR1 LGHDT, CDR2 YNNKEL (reference sequence). This CDR3 reads CASRLTSGETQYF. For the CDR3, the DNA is TGTGCCAGCAGACTGACTAGTGGGGAGACCCAGTACTTC.

This clonotype has only a few counts. The gene calls are TRBV28 and TRBJ1-2; TRBD1 might be the D (5 bases). Germline V CDR1 and CDR2: MDHEN, SYDVKM. V was shortened by 1 base and J by 9 bases, with 12 bases between the two germline ends. This CDR3 spans 13 amino acids. CDR3 amino acids: CASSLLQGGSYTF. The CDR3 DNA follows: TGTGCCAGCAGTTTATTGCAGGGCGGTAGCTACACCTTC.

Only a few counts were recorded for this clonotype. The V gene is TRBV11-2, the J gene TRBJ2-7; the D gene is possibly TRBD1 (5 bases). This CDR3 region has 15 residues. The V end lost 1 base, the J end lost 2 bases, and 12 bases lay between the germline ends. CDR1 and CDR2 from the germline V gene are SGHAT and FQNNGV. CDR3 sequence reads: CASSLGTIGTYEQYF. CDR3 nucleotides: TGTGCCAGCAGCTTAGGGACAATTGGGACCTACGAGCAGTACTTC.

This clonotype was seen at least ten times. V gene TRBV7-7 combines with J gene TRBJ2-3; 12 positions agree with TRBD1. The CDR3 consists of 15 residues. With 1 base clipped from V and 7 bases from J, the junction kept 3 bases outside the gene matches. Germline-derived CDR1 and CDR2 are SSHAT and FNYEAQ (reference sequence). CDR3 sequence: CASSLEGTGGHTQYF. The CDR3 DNA reads as TGTGCCAGCAGCTTAGAAGGGACAGGGGGCCATACGCAGTATTTT.

The sample holds a few counts of this clonotype. This CDR3 reads CASSQGQQNYGYTF. The CDR3 coding sequence is TGCGCCAGCAGCCAGGGACAGCAGAACTATGGCTACACCTTC. The chain couples TRBV4-3 to TRBJ1-2; 7 nucleotides match TRBD1. Germline V CDR1 and CDR2: LGHNA, YSLEER. The CDR3 loop spans 14 amino acids. Trimming took 3 bases from V and 2 from J; bases not matched to a gene: 3.

This clonotype was seen only a few times. This chain connects TRBV7-9 to TRBJ1-6; tentative D call: TRBD1 (5 bases). Trimming shortened V by 5 bases and J by 0 bases, and 14 bases separated the two germline ends. Germline CDR1 SEHNR, CDR2 FQNEAQ (reference sequence). This CDR3 has 17 amino acids. Here the CDR3 reads CASSRPMGTSYNSPLHF. DNA for the CDR3: TGTGCCAGCAGCCGTCCGATGGGGACCTCCTATAATTCACCCCTCCACTTT.

This clonotype was counted ten times or more. V and J are TRBV4-2 and TRBJ2-5, with 15 bases identical to TRBD2. The length of the CDR3 is 16 residues. The germline gives CDR1 LGHNA, CDR2 YNFKEQ. J gave up 5 bases and V 2 bases, and 3 bases lay outside the gene matches. DNA for the CDR3: TGTGCCAGCAGCCAAACCGGGACTAGCGGGGGGGAGACCCAGTACTTC. This sequence encodes CASSQTGTSGGETQYF.

V gene TRBV6-6 combines with J gene TRBJ2-3; TRBD1 aligns across 12 bases. J gave up 6 bases and V 4 bases, and 14 bases lay outside the gene matches. The CDR3 is 18 residues long. Looked up from germline, CDR1 is MNHNY and CDR2 is SVGAGI (reference sequence). The CDR3 DNA reads as TGTGCCAGCAGTTCGTATCGCTCTCCGGGACAGGGGGCGGATACGCAGTATTTT. Amino acids: CASSSYRSPGQGADTQYF.

This clonotype has more than one count but fewer than ten. This chain uses TRBV20-1 with TRBJ1-3, with D hard to call. Germline lookup yields CDR1 DFQATT and CDR2 SNEGSKA (reference sequence). The CDR3 spans 14 residues. V dropped 3 bases and J dropped 0 bases, with 9 bases sitting between them. CDR3 protein: CSARRLSSGNTIYF. CDR3 in DNA: TGCAGTGCTAGGCGATTGAGCTCTGGAAACACCATATATTTT.

The V call is TRBV7-2, the J call TRBJ2-3; 7 bases align to TRBD2. CDR3 length: 14 amino acids. CDR1 and CDR2 from the germline V gene are SGHTA and FQGNSA. Unmatched junction bases numbered 10, after V lost 8 bases and J lost 5 bases. The CDR3 is CASARWGGEDTQYF. The CDR3, as DNA: TGTGCCAGCGCCCGCTGGGGGGGGGAAGATACGCAGTATTTT.

The V gene is TRBV7-8, the J gene TRBJ2-1, with TRBD2 matching over 12 bases. The CDR3 loop spans 14 amino acids. The germline CDR1 and CDR2 sequences are SGHVS and FQNEAQ. The J segment lost 9 bases and the V segment lost 6 bases, leaving 6 bases of the junction unmatched. DNA of the CDR3: TGTGCCAGCAGGCTAGCGGGGGGGTCCCTTGAGCAGTTCTTC. It yields the protein CASRLAGGSLEQFF.

This clonotype was counted ten times or more. The chain employs TRBV19 and TRBJ1-2; D is uncertain. The CDR3 is 15 amino acids. Germline V gene sequence: CDR1 LNHDA, CDR2 SQIVND (reference sequence). The V end was cut by 7 bases, the J end by 0 bases, with 15 bases between. In DNA, the CDR3 is TGTGCCAGTACCGGGCGACAAGACACTAACTATGGCTACACCTTC. This codes for CASTGRQDTNYGYTF.

The V and J genes are TRBV28 and TRBJ2-7, with D possibly matching TRBD1 (6 bases). Germline-derived CDR1 and CDR2 are MDHEN and SYDVKM. The germline V and J ends were trimmed by 3 bases and 3 bases, with 15 bases remaining between them. This CDR3 spans 15 amino acids. The CDR3 loop is CASSLGRGQLYEQYV. In DNA, the CDR3 is TGTGCCAGCAGTTTGGGCAGGGGTCAACTCTACGAGCAGTACGTC.

This clonotype was counted ten times or more. The V gene is TRBV7-9, the J gene TRBJ2-7, with 8 bases aligning to TRBD2. After removal of 1 base from V and 9 bases from J, the junction contained 5 bases not matched to a gene. CDR3 size: 13 residues. Germline V gives CDR1 SEHNR, CDR2 FQNEAQ (reference sequence). CDR3 coding DNA: TGTGCCAGCAGCTTAGTTGAGCGGGAGCGGCAGTACTTC. It is translated as CASSLVERERQYF.

There are a few counts of this clonotype. The chain combines TRBV7-9 with TRBJ2-1; D possibly corresponds to TRBD2 (6 bases). Germline-derived CDR1 and CDR2 are SEHNR and FQNEAQ (reference sequence). Trimming took off 2 bases at V and 10 bases at J, with 15 bases between the two ends. CDR3 size: 14 residues. In DNA, the CDR3 is TGTGCCAGCAGCTTACCTTCGGGGGTATTAGAGCAGTTCTTC. This sequence encodes CASSLPSGVLEQFF.